Listed here is a single T cell receptor beta chain. Its antigen specificity is not known. Nothing much larger sits one base from this clone, and base qualities are not available. This sample stems from a study of blood T cell repertoires in COVID-19 (dated by TCRdb to the early 2020s). Background on the whole study: Samples covering the acute and convalescent phases of COVID-19 were provided by collaborators in the United States, Italy and Spain. The material from the prospective study consisted of cDNA or gDNA derived from T cells, B-cell-depleted T cells, or PBMCs. Subjects who had been exposed to COVID-19, were actively infected with it, or had recovered from it provided the deeply sampled blood TCRbeta repertoires that made up the dataset. The repertoires were made available in a free public database intended to serve as a resource for research on the immune response to SARS-CoV-2. The samples were drawn from the first 160 participants of the ongoing ImmuneRACE study and from over 950 subjects provided by 6 global collaborators. The sample metadata nearly always contained a de-identified subject ID, COVID-19 status, age in years and sex. HLA class I and class II types, where available, came from metadata supplied by the sample provider rather than from assay-based typing. The paper as a whole reports these results and caveats: The amount of clinical and demographic metadata varied by source and participant and was provided uncurated.

The V and J ends are trimmed by 7 bases and 2 bases, leaving 10 bases between them. Measured from the cysteine to the phenylalanine, the CDR3 is 12 residues long. Only CDR3 DNA remains: 36 bases, in frame from the first base. From the germline V gene, CDR1 is SGHRS and CDR2 is YFSETQ. The immunoSEQ Assay, a bias-controlled multiplex PCR, was used to amplify TCRbeta CDR3 regions from genomic DNA. On the authors' methods: The number of nucleated cells in each sample was estimated from the amplification of reference gene primers within the assay. To quantify the absolute abundance of each unique TCRbeta CDR3 rearrangement, sequence reads were collapsed and filtered. Productive Simpson clonality was computed per sample as the square root of Simpson's diversity index over productive rearrangements. The immuneACCESS repertoire file appears here via TCRdb, limited to in-frame rearrangements. These files lack a portion of the clones; in checked studies, under half of the deficit traces to unresolved V genes, and the cause of the others is not known. Clone size and the V and J calls come from that table; the DNA yielded D and trimming. Counted in this sample were 50,000 to 75,000 clones; 80% to 85% of them appeared once. The ten largest account for approximately 30% of the sample.

The collaborating institutions used their own protocols to collect whole blood in K2EDTA tubes. For TCRbeta analysis, collaborators shipped samples in one of three forms: frozen whole blood, isolated PBMCs, or DNA extracted from either of those sample types. The sequence came from a woman of 80 years or more with active or convalescent COVID-19. The sequence links TRBV5-1 to TRBJ2-7; the D gene is possibly TRBD2, with 5 bases matching. The material sequenced was peripheral blood. Here is the DNA: TGCGCCAGCGCTGGAGGCCCCTACGAGCAGTACTTC. The translation is CASAGGPYEQYF. Here the CDR3 is joined to the reference TRBV5-1 and TRBJ2-7 genes, and the full variable domain is: KAGVTQTPRYLIKTRGQQVTLSCSPISGHRSVSWYQQTPGQGLQFLFEYFSETQRNKGNFPGRFSGRQFSNSRSEMNVSTLELGDSALYLCASAGGPYEQYFGPGTRLTVT.